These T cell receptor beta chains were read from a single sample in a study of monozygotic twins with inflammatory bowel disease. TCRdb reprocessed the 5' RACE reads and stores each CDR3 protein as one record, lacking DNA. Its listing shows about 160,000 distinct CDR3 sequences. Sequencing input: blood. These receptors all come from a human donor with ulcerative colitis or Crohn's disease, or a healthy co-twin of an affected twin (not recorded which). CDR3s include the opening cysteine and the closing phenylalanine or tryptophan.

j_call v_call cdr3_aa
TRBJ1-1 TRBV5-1 CASSPTTGNTEAFF
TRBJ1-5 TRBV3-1 CASSQDFPSGNQPQHF
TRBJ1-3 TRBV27 CASSPTGRNTIYF
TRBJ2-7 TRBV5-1 CASSWGQGSYEQYF
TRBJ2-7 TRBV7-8 CASSLLGFVGEQYF
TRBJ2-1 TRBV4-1 CASSQAGGPNEQFF
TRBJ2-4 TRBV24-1 CATSVGGSKNIQYF
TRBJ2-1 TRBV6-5 CASSLEYRNEQFF
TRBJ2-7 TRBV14 CASSQGLLIYEQYF
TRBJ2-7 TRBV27 CASSLFKGQGKFEQYF
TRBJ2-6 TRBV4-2 CASSLGTSGTSGANVLTF
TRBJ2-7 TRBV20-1 CSARGLAGAGSSF
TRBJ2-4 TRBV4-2 CASSQDPSGRGGNIQYF
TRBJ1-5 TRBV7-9 CASSLSSGGDQPQHF
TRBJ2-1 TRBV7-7 CASSLSGLAGSNEQFF
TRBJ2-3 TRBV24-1 CATSEGTDTQYF
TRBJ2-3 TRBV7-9 CASSFRSPSTDTQYF
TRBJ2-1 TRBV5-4 CASSSPGQYGNEQFF
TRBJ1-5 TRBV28 CASSPGHFNQPQHF
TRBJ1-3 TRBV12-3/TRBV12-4 CASSLAGGVGNTIYF
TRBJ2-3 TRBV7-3 CASSLARQTDTQYF
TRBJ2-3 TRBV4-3 CASGTSGDRATQYF
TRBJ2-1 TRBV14 CASSQAGSGIYNGQFF
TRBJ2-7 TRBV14 CASSQMGGSTYEQYF
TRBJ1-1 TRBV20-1 CSARVGQGNTEAFF
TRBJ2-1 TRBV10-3 CASGNFDEQFF
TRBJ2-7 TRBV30 CAWSRTGGLAYEQYF
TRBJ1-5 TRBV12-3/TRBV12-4 CASSLQDSYYSNQPQHF
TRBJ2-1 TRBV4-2 CASSPGARGRENEQFF
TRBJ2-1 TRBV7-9 CASSTGTGKARLNEQFF
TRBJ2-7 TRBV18 CASSPRPGTSGSVSDEQYF
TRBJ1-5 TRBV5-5 CASSKEDSWSNNQPQHF
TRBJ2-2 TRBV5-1 CASSGGLAANTGELFF
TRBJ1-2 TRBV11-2 CASSPLQGWLYGYTF
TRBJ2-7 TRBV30 CAWSVPGNTFSYEQYF
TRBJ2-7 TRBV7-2 CASSLVGTGNYEQYF
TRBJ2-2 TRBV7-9 CASSPRVGTSNTGELFF
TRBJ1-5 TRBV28 CASSAHRGLGSDQPQHF
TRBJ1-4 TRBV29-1 CSVEGGFNEKLFF
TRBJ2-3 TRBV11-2 CASSSRSVTDTQYF
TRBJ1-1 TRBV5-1 CASSYRRDGLPNTEAFF
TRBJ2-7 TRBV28 CASSLVQEPSRGEQYF
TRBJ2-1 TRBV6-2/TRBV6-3 CASSYSQLAGPRGSYNEQFF
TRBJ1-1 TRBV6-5 CASSSSDRYTEAFF
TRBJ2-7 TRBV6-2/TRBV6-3 CASSRTGSHEQYF
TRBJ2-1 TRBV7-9 CASSSTSGSPRDEQFF
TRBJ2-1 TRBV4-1 CASSQSWIAGYNEQFF
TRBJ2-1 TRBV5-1 CASSLVSARYNEQFF
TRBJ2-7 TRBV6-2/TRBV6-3 CASKGGVYEQYF
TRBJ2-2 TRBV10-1 CASSEDWGQGTGELFF